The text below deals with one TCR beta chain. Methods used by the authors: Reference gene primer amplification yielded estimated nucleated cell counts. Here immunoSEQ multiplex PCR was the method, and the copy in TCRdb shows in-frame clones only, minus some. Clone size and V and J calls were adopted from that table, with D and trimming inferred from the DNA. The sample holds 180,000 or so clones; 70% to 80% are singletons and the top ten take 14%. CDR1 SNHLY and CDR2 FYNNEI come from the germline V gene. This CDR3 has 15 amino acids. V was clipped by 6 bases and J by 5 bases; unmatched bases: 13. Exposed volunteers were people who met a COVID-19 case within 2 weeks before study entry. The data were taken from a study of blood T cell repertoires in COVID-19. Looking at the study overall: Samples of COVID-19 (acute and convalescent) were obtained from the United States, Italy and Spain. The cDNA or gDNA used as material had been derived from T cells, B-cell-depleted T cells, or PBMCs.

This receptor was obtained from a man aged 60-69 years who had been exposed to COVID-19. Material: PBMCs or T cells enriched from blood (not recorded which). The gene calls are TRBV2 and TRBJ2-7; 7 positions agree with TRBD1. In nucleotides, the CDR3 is TGTGCCAGCAGCCGACGGAGACAGGGTTTCGACGAGCAGTACTTC. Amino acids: CASSRRRQGFDEQYF.